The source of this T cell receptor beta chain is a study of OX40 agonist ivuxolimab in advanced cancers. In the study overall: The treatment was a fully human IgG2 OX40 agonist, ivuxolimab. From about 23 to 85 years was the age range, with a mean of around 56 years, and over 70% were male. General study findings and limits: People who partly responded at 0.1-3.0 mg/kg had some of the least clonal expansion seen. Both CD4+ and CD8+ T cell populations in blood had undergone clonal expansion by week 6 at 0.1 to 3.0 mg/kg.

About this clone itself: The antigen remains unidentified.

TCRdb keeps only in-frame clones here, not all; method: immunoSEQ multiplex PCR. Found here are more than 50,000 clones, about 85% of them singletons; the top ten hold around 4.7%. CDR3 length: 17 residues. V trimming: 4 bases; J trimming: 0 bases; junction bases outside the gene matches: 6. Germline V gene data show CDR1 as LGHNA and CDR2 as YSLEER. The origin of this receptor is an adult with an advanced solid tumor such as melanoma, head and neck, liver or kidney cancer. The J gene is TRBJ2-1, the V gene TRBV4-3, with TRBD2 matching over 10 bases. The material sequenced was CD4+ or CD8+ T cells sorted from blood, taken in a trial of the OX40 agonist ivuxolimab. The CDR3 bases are TGCGCCAGCAGCCGAAAAGCGGGAGGGAGCTCCTACAATGAGCAGTTCTTC. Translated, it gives CASSRKAGGSSYNEQFF.